This T cell receptor (beta chain) was identified in a study of T cells in women clearing cervical HPV infection. Study overall: Cases: HPV16-related CIN3 or worse on histology, 2 invasive cancers. No precancer developed; the control's incident HPV16 infection cleared within 12 months.

Some clones are missing from TCRdb's copy, which holds only in-frame ones; the method was immunoSEQ multiplex PCR. Its table lists roughly 35,000 clones. Note on this clone: The CDR3 extends 3 residues past the end of the read, so its final part is completed from the germline J gene.

CDR3 length: 14 residues. Losses at the gene ends were 1 base for V and 5 bases for J; bases not matched to a gene: 1. Germline V CDR1 and CDR2: SGHNT, YYREEE (reference sequence). Sequenced material: blood buffy coat. The gene calls are TRBV5-4 and TRBJ2-7; 12 bases map to TRBD2. The TCR sequence derives from a woman between 18 and 70 years old with a cervical HPV16 infection that either progressed to CIN3+ or cleared (not recorded which). The CDR3 bases that were read are TGTGCCAGCAGCTTGAGACTAGCGGGAGACGAG. This encodes CASSLRLAGDE. The complete CDR3 sequence is CASSLRLAGDEQYF.